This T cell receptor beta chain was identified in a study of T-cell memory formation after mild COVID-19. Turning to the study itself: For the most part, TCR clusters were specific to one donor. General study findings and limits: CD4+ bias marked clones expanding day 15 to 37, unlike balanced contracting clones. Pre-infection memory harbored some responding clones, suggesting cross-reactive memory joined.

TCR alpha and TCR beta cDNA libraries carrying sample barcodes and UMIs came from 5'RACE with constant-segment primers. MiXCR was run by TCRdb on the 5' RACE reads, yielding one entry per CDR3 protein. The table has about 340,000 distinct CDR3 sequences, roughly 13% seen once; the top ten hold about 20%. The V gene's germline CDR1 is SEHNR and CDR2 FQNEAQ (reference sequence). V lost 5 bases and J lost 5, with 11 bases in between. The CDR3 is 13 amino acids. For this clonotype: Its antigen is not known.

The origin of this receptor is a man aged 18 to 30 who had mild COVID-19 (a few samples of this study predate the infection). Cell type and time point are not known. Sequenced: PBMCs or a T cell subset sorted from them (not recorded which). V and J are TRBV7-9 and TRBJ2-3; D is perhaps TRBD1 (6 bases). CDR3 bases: TGTGCCAGCAGCGAACTACAGGGAGATACGCAGTATTTT. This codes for CASSELQGDTQYF.